Shown below are 9 T cell receptor beta chains from a single sample sequenced in a study of control samples from healthy donors and cancer patients. Repertoires were generated with immunoSEQ multiplex PCR, while TCRdb's copy carries only in-frame clones and drops some. The clone table shows some 190,000 clones, with the ten largest holding 2.2%. The specimen was blood. The source is a young woman in good health.

The genes are TRBV28 and TRBJ1-2, with 7 nucleotides matching TRBD1. The CDR3 is made up of 14 amino acids. V lost 8 bases, J lost 9 bases, and 15 bases stayed unmatched. CDR1 MDHEN and CDR2 SYDVKM come from the germline V gene. The CDR3 sequence: CASLSGQASESYTF. Written as DNA, the CDR3 is TGTGCCAGCCTGTCCGGACAGGCGTCTGAAAGCTACACCTTC.

The chain carries TRBV5-4 and TRBJ2-3, with 12 bases identical to TRBD2. The V segment lost 0 bases and the J segment 2 bases; nucleotides outside the gene matches: 10. The CDR3 has 19 residues. Germline CDR1 SGHNT, CDR2 YYREEE (reference sequence). The chain's CDR3 is CASSLVKLAGGGFTDTQYF. For the CDR3, the DNA is TGTGCCAGCAGCTTGGTCAAACTAGCGGGGGGCGGGTTCACAGATACGCAGTATTTT.

The V and J genes are TRBV3-1 (or the pseudogene TRBV3-2) and TRBJ2-2; 7 bases are shared with TRBD1. The germline CDR1 and CDR2 sequences are LGHDT and YNNKEL (reference sequence). This CDR3 spans 13 amino acids. V trimming: 5 bases; J trimming: 6 bases; junction bases outside the gene matches: 3. CDR3 amino acids: CASSAQGAGELFF. CDR3 nucleotides: TGTGCCAGCAGCGCCCAGGGGGCCGGGGAGCTGTTTTTT.

This sequence joins TRBV5-6 and TRBJ2-7; no definite D call. The germline V gene encodes CDR1 SGHDT and CDR2 YYEEEE. Trimming cost V 0 bases and J 1 base, with 5 bases left between them. There are 13 residues in the CDR3. CDR3 sequence: CASSLGMSYEQYF. CDR3 bases: TGTGCCAGCAGCTTGGGGATGTCCTACGAGCAGTACTTC.

The V gene is TRBV28, the J gene TRBJ2-7; no firm D call. The germline gives CDR1 MDHEN, CDR2 SYDVKM. Trimming pared 6 bases from V and 4 bases from J, leaving 7 bases between. The length of the CDR3 is 11 residues. CDR3 region: CASRTSYEQYF. For the CDR3, the DNA is TGTGCCAGCAGGACCTCTTACGAGCAGTACTTC. Supplemented by reference TRBV28 and TRBJ2-7, the full variable domain reads DVKVTQSSRYLVKRTGEKVFLECVQDMDHENMFWYRQDPGLGLRLIYFSYDVKMKEKGDIPEGYSVSREKKERFSLILESASTNQTSMYLCASRTSYEQYFGPGTRLTVT.

This chain joins TRBV9 and TRBJ1-1; TRBD1 aligns across 9 bases. Per germline, CDR1 SGDLS and CDR2 YYNGEE. CDR3 length equals 15 residues. V was pared by 3 bases and J by 3 bases, with 6 bases of the junction left unmatched. In nucleotides, the CDR3 is TGTGCCAGCAGCGCGGACAGGGGAGAGGACACTGAAGCTTTCTTT. Translated, it gives CASSADRGEDTEAFF.

The chain uses TRBV28 and TRBJ2-5; TRBD1 agrees at 8 bases. With 4 bases clipped from V and 4 bases from J, the junction kept 5 bases outside the gene matches. CDR3 length equals 14 residues. The germline gives CDR1 MDHEN, CDR2 SYDVKM. The CDR3 DNA reads TGTGCCAGCAGTTCCCCGGACAGGGCAGAGACCCAGTACTTC. Translating it yields CASSSPDRAETQYF.

The CDR3 DNA follows: TGTGCCAGCAGCTTATCTGGCAATCAGCCCCAGCATTTT. Translation: CASSLSGNQPQHF. V usage is TRBV11-2 and J usage is TRBJ1-5; D unclear. Trimming cost V 2 bases and J 2 bases, with 4 bases left between them. Germline V gene data show CDR1 as SGHAT and CDR2 as FQNNGV. This CDR3 is 13 amino acids long.

The CDR3 protein is CASSTGTNYGYTF. DNA of the CDR3: TGTGCCAGCTCGACAGGAACTAACTATGGCTACACCTTC. The rearrangement links TRBV18 to TRBJ1-2; maybe TRBD1 (6 bases). This CDR3 is built from 13 residues. Trimming took 6 bases from V and 0 from J, leaving 8 bases between them. Germline loops: CDR1 KGHSH, CDR2 LQKENI.